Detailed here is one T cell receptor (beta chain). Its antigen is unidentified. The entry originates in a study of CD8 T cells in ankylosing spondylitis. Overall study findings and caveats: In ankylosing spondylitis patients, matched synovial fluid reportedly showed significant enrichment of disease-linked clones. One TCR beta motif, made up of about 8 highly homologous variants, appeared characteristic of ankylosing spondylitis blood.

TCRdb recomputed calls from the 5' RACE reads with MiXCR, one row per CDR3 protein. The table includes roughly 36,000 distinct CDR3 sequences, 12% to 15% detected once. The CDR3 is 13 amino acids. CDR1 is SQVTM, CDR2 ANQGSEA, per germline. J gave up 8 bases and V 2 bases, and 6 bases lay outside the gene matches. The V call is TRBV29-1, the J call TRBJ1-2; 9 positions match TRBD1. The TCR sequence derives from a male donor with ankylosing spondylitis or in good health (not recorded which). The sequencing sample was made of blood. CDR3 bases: TGCAGCGTTGAACCGACAGGGGGTGACGGCTACACCTTC. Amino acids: CSVEPTGGDGYTF.